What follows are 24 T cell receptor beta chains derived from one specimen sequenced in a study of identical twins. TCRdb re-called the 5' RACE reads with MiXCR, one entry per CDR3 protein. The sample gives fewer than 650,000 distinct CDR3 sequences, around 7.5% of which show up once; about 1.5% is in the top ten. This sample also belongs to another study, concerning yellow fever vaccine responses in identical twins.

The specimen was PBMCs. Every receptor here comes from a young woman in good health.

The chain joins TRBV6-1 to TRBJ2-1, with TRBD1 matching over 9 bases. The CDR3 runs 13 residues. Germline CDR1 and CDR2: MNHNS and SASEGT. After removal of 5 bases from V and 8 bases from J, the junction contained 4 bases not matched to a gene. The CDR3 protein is CASSQGQGYEQFF. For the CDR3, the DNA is TGTGCCAGCAGTCAGGGACAGGGCTATGAGCAGTTCTTC.

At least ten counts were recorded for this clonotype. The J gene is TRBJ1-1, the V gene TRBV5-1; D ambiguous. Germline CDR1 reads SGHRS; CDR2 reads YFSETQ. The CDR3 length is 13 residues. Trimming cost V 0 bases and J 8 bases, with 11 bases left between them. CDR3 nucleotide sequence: TGCGCCAGCAGCTTGGAGGGTGAGCGGGAAGCTTTCTTT. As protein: CASSLEGEREAFF. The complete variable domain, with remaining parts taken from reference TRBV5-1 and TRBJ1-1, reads KAGVTQTPRYLIKTRGQQVTLSCSPISGHRSVSWYQQTPGQGLQFLFEYFSETQRNKGNFPGRFSGRQFSNSRSEMNVSTLELGDSALYLCASSLEGEREAFFGQGTRLTVV.

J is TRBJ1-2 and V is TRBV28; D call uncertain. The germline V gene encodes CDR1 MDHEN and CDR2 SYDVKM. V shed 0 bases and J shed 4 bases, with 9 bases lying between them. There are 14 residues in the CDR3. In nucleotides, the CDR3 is TGTGCCAGCAGTTTATGGCGGGAGCCCTATGGCTACACCTTC. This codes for CASSLWREPYGYTF.

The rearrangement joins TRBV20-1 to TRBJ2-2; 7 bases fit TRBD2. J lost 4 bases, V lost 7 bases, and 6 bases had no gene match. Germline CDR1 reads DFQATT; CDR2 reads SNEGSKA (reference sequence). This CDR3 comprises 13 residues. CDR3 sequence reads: CSGSRGVTGELFF. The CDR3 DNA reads TGCAGTGGCTCCCGGGGGGTCACCGGGGAGCTGTTTTTT.

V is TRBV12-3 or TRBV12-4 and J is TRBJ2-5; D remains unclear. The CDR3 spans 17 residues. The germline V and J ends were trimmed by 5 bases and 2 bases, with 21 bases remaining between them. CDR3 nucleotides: TGTGCCAGCAGTCTTGTAATAGGGCAGACAAGACAAGAGACCCAGTACTTC. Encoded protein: CASSLVIGQTRQETQYF.

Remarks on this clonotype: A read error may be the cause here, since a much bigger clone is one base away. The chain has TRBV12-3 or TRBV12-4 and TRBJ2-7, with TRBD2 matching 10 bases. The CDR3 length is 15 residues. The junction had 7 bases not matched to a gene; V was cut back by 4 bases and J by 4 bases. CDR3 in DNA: TGTGCCAGCAGTTCAAGCGGGAGGGCCTGGTACGAGCAGTACTTC. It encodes CASSSSGRAWYEQYF.

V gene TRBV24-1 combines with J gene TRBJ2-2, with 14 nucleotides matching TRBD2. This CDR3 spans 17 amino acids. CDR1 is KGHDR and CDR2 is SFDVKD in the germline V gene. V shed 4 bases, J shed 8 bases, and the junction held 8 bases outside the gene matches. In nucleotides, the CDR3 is TGTGCCACCAGTGACTCGGGACTAGCGGGAGTGTCAGGGGAGCTGTTTTTT. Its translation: CATSDSGLAGVSGELFF.

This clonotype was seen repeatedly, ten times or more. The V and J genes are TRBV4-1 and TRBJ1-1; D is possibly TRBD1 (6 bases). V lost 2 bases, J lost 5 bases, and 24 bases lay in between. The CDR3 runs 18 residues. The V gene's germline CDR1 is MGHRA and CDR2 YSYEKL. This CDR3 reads CASSQINLVGAGVTEAFF. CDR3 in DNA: TGCGCCAGCAGCCAAATTAACCTAGTGGGGGCCGGGGTAACTGAAGCTTTCTTT.

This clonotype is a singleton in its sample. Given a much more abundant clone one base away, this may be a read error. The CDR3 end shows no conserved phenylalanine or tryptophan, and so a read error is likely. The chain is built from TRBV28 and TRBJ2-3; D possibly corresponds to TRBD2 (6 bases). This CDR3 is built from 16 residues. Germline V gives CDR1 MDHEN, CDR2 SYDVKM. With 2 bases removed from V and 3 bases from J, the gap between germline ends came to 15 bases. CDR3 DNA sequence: TGTGCCAGCAGTTTAGAAGGATGGAGGGAAACAGATACGCAGTATCTT. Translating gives CASSLEGWRETDTQYL.

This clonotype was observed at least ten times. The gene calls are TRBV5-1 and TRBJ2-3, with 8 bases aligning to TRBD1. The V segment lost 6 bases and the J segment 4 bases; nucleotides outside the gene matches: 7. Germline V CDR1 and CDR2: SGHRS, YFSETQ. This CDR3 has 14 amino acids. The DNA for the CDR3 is TGCGCCAGCACGGACAGGGTGAGACCAGATACGCAGTATTTT. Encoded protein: CASTDRVRPDTQYF.

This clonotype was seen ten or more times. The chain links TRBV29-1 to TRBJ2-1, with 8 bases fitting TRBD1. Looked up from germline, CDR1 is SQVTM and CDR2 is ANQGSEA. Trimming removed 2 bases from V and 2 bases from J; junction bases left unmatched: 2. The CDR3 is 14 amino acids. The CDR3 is CSVEWDRTYNEQFF. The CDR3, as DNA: TGCAGCGTTGAATGGGACAGGACCTACAATGAGCAGTTCTTC.

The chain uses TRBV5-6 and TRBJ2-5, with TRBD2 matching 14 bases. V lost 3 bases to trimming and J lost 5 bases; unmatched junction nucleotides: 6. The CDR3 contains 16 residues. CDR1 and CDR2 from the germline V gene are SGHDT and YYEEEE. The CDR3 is CASSYGTSGSWETQYF. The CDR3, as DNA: TGTGCCAGCAGCTATGGGACTAGCGGGAGTTGGGAGACCCAGTACTTC.

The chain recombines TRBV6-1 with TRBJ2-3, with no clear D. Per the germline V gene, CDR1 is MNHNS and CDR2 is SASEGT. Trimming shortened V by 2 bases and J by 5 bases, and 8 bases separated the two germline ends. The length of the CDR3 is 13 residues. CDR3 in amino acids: CASSESVRDTQYF. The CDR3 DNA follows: TGTGCCAGCAGTGAAAGTGTGAGAGATACGCAGTATTTT.

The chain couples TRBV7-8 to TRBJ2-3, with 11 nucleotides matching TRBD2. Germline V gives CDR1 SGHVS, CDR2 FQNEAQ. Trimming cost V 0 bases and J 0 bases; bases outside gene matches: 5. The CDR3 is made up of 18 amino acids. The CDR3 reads CASSLAELAGGSTDTQYF. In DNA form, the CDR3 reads TGTGCCAGCAGCTTAGCGGAGCTAGCGGGGGGAAGCACAGATACGCAGTATTTT.

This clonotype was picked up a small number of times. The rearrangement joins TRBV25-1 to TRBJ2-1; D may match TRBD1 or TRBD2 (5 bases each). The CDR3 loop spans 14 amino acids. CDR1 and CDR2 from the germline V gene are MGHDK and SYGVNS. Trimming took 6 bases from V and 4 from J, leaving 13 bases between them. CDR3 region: CASRWGSSYNEQFF. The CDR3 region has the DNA TGTGCCAGCAGATGGGGGAGCTCATACAATGAGCAGTTCTTC.

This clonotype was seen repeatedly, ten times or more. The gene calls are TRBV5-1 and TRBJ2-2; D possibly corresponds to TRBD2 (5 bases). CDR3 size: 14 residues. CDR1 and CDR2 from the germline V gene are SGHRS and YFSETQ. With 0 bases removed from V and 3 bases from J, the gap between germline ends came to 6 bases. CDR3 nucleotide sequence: TGCGCCAGCAGCTTGGACGGGGACACCGGGGAGCTGTTTTTT. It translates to CASSLDGDTGELFF.

Written as DNA, the CDR3 is TGTGCCAGCAGCCCAACCGGCCGGGCCCTATTCAATGAGCAGTTCTTC. The encoded protein is CASSPTGRALFNEQFF. V and J are TRBV7-6 and TRBJ2-1; no clear D gene. The V and J ends lost 5 bases and 6 bases respectively, with 20 bases between them. The CDR3 covers 16 residues. Germline CDR1 and CDR2: SGHVS and FNYEAQ.

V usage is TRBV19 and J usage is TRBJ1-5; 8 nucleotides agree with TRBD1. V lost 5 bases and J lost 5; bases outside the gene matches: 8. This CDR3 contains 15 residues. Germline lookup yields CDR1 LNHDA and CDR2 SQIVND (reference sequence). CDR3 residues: CASSQPGTGDQPQHF. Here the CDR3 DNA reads TGTGCCAGTAGTCAACCCGGGACAGGCGATCAGCCCCAGCATTTT.

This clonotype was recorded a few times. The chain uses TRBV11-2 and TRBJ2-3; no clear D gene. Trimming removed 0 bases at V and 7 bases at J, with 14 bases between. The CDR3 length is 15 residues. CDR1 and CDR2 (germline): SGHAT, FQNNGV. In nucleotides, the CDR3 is TGTGCCAGCAGCTTAGAGTTCCCTAAACTGAATACGCAGTATTTT. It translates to CASSLEFPKLNTQYF.

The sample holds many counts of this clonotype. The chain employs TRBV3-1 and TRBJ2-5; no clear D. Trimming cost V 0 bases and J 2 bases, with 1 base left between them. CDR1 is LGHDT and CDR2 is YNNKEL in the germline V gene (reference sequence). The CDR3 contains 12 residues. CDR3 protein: CASSQDQETQYF. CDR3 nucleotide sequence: TGTGCCAGCAGCCAAGATCAAGAGACCCAGTACTTC.

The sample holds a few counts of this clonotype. The CDR3 is CASRGTLYEQYF. CDR3 DNA: TGTGCCAGCAGAGGGACCCTGTATGAGCAGTACTTC. This chain connects TRBV2 to TRBJ2-7, with D perhaps given as TRBD1 or TRBD2 (5 bases each). The germline V gene has CDR1 SNHLY and CDR2 FYNNEI. V was trimmed by 6 bases and J by 7 bases, leaving 13 bases between them. The CDR3 contains 12 residues.

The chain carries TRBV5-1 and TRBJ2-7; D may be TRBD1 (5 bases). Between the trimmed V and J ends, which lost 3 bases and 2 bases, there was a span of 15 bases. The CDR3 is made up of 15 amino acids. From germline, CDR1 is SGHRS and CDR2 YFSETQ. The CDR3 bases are TGCGCCAGCAGCTGGGGCCCCCCCGAAGCCTACGAGCAGTACGTC. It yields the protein CASSWGPPEAYEQYV.

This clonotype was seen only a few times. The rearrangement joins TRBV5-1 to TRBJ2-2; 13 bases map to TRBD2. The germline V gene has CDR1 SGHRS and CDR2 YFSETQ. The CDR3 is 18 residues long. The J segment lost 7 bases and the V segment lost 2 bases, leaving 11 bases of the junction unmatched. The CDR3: CASSFLRTSGGVHGELFF. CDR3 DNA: TGCGCCAGCAGCTTCCTGAGGACTAGCGGGGGAGTGCACGGGGAGCTGTTTTTT.

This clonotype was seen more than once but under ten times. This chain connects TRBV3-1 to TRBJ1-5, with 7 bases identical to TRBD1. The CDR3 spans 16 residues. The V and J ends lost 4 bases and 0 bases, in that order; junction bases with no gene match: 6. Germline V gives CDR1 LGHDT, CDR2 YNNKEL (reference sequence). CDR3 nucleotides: TGTGCCAGCAGCCCATTCGGGACAGATAGCAATCAGCCCCAGCATTTT. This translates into CASSPFGTDSNQPQHF.